This T cell receptor beta chain was obtained from a study of blood T cells in healthy people across ages. Overall study results and limits: Because donor CMV status was unknown, expanded clonotype changes were possibly confounded. With unsorted PBMCs, a conclusive comparison of naive versus antigen-experienced cells was not possible.

A second PCR, run for about 7 to 12 cycles, used a sample-barcoded 5' primer plus a J-beta primer mix. TCRdb reprocessed the 5' RACE reads via MiXCR and lists one record per CDR3 protein. The sample has just over 1 million distinct CDR3 sequences, around 45% seen once. V was shortened by 0 bases and J by 6 bases, with 9 bases between the two germline ends. The CDR3 has 14 amino acids. Germline CDR1 is MNHNS and CDR2 is SASEGT. This clonotype has only a few counts. Its cognate antigen is unknown. Sequencing was carried out using blood. The TCR sequence derives from an older woman in good health. The chain links TRBV6-1 to TRBJ2-1, with D uncertain. This CDR3 reads CASSEALGVNEQFF. CDR3 coding DNA: TGTGCCAGCAGTGAAGCTTTAGGAGTCAATGAGCAGTTCTTC.